The 9 T cell receptor beta chains below all came from one sample that was sequenced in a study of OX40 agonist ivuxolimab in advanced cancers. Using immunoSEQ multiplex PCR, the repertoire was profiled, and TCRdb retains in-frame clones only, with some absent. Counted here are about 59,000 clones, 80% to 90% occurring once; the ten biggest clones make up 0.37%. This specimen consisted of CD4+ or CD8+ T cells sorted from blood, obtained in a trial of the OX40 agonist ivuxolimab. These receptors came from an adult with an advanced solid tumor such as melanoma, head and neck, liver or kidney cancer.

This sequence joins TRBV18 and TRBJ2-5, with D perhaps matching TRBD2 (5 bases). Between the trimmed V and J ends, which lost 3 bases and 1 base, there was a span of 12 bases. The CDR3 is 15 residues long. From germline, CDR1 is KGHSH and CDR2 LQKENI. CDR3 nucleotides: TGTGCCAGCTCACCGTCCATGGCGGGCCAAGAGACCCAGTACTTC. This sequence encodes CASSPSMAGQETQYF.

This chain uses TRBV7-9 with TRBJ2-7; TRBD1 matches at 7 bases. The V segment lost 1 base and the J segment 3 bases; nucleotides outside the gene matches: 6. CDR1 and CDR2 from the germline V gene are SEHNR and FQNEAQ (reference sequence). This CDR3 has 15 residues. The CDR3 here is CASSLDGTEIYEQYF. The CDR3 coding sequence is TGTGCCAGCAGCTTAGACGGGACAGAAATCTACGAGCAGTACTTC.

This sequence joins TRBV2 and TRBJ2-2; TRBD1 aligns across 11 bases. J was trimmed by 7 bases and V by 4 bases; bases with no gene match: 8. The CDR3 is 16 residues long. Germline loops: CDR1 SNHLY, CDR2 FYNNEI. The CDR3 here is CASSARTGGAGGELFF. DNA of the CDR3: TGTGCCAGCAGTGCCCGGACAGGGGGCGCGGGCGGGGAGCTGTTTTTT.

The chain is built from TRBV7-2 and TRBJ1-2; D remains ambiguous. V lost 4 bases and J lost 2, with 8 bases in between. CDR1 is SGHTA and CDR2 is FQGNSA in the germline V gene. The CDR3 totals 13 residues. CDR3: CASSSPGNYGYTF. CDR3 in DNA: TGTGCCAGCAGCTCACCGGGAAACTATGGCTACACCTTC.

This clone appeared once. As DNA, the CDR3 is TGTGCCAGCAGCTACAGAGGGGGGAGTAACTATGGCTACACCTTC. It codes for CASSYRGGSNYGYTF. J is TRBJ1-2 and V is TRBV6-5; D possibly corresponds to TRBD1 (6 bases). This CDR3 region has 15 residues. In germline, CDR1 is MNHEY, CDR2 SVGAGI. V lost 6 bases and J lost 1, with 15 bases in between.

The chain joins TRBV4-2 to TRBJ1-1; D remains ambiguous. The CDR3 sequence is 14 residues long. Germline CDR1 is LGHNA and CDR2 is YNFKEQ. Trimming took off 5 bases at V and 0 bases at J, with 10 bases between the two ends. CDR3 nucleotides: TGTGCCAGCAGCTCTTTTCAGATGAACACTGAAGCTTTCTTT. As protein: CASSSFQMNTEAFF.

The chain uses TRBV7-9 and TRBJ1-1; no definite D call. The germline CDR1 and CDR2 sequences are SEHNR and FQNEAQ (reference sequence). This CDR3 is 11 amino acids long. The V end lost 2 bases, the J end lost 7 bases, and 5 bases lay between the germline ends. CDR3 sequence reads: CASSLTGEAFF. The CDR3 bases are TGTGCCAGCAGCTTAACCGGTGAAGCTTTCTTT.

This clone was picked up one time. The chain combines TRBV6-5 with TRBJ2-7, with D maybe TRBD2 (6 bases). The germline V and J ends were trimmed by 7 bases and 2 bases, with 15 bases remaining between them. The CDR3 contains 14 residues. The germline V gene has CDR1 MNHEY and CDR2 SVGAGI. The CDR3 spells CASKKAGIPYEQYF. Written as DNA, the CDR3 is TGTGCCAGCAAAAAAGCGGGTATTCCCTACGAGCAGTACTTC.

The J gene is TRBJ2-5, the V gene TRBV11-2; possibly TRBD2 for D (6 bases). V was pared by 5 bases and J by 5 bases, with 15 bases between. The CDR3 is made up of 14 amino acids. Per the germline V gene, CDR1 is SGHAT and CDR2 is FQNNGV. The chain's CDR3 is CASSPWGLEETQYF. The CDR3 region has the DNA TGTGCCAGCAGCCCATGGGGACTGGAGGAGACCCAGTACTTC.